Below, one T cell receptor (beta chain) is given with its context. Its cognate antigen is unknown. These data come from a study of radiation and T cells in renal cell carcinoma. Study-wide findings and caveats: Compared with controls, irradiated tumors had more, larger dominant CDR3 motifs.

The repertoire was sequenced with immunoSEQ multiplex PCR; TCRdb's copy has only in-frame clones and lacks some. This sample has fewer than 20,000 clones, with around three fifths found just once. Treatment meaning: treatment-naive control, cytoreductive nephrectomy. Control tumors came from treatment-naive patients without prior radiation. The patient's renal cell carcinoma had clear cell pathology. This CDR3 spans 15 amino acids. Germline assignment: CDR1 MDHEN and CDR2 SYDVKM. V shed 3 bases and J 1 base; nucleotides not matched to a gene: 3. V is TRBV28 and J is TRBJ1-5; 7 nucleotides align to TRBD1. This specimen consisted of tumor tissue, obtained from a patient whose treatment was nephrectomy without radiotherapy. The clonotype comes from a man over 45 with renal cell carcinoma. The CDR3 spells CASSLRGGSNQPQHF. In DNA, the CDR3 is TGTGCCAGCAGTTTGCGAGGGGGCAGCAATCAGCCCCAGCATTTT.